These T cell receptor beta chains were read from a single sample in a study of glioma-infiltrating T cells after dendritic cell vaccination. TCRdb keeps only in-frame clones here, not all; method: immunoSEQ multiplex PCR. This sample has about 92,000 clones, with under 90% found just once. The input for sequencing was blood, taken before dendritic cell vaccination. These receptors came from a human donor with glioblastoma. CDR3s include the opening cysteine and the closing phenylalanine or tryptophan. D genes are given only for firm matches. Rows may omit the clone size; those that give it use once, few, many or a size class.

V	D	size	J	CDR3	DNA
TRBV9	TRBD1	once	TRBJ1-2	CASSTHTGGSNYGYTF	TGTGCCAGCAGCACTCATACAGGGGGCTCTAACTATGGCTACACCTTC
TRBV5-7	-	few	TRBJ2-2	CASSLVLGRPGELFF	TGTGCCAGCAGCTTGGTACTGGGGAGACCCGGGGAGCTGTTTTTT
TRBV18	TRBD2	-	TRBJ2-3	CASSPPGLAEGDTQYF	TGTGCCAGCTCACCACCGGGACTAGCGGAGGGGGATACGCAGTATTTT
TRBV2	-	-	TRBJ2-5	CASSEYTQGSRRTQYF	TGTGCCAGCAGTGAGTACACCCAGGGATCCCGGCGGACCCAGTACTTC
TRBV5-5	-	-	TRBJ1-3	CASSHTGGRGNTIYF	TGTGCCAGCAGCCACACCGGGGGGAGAGGAAACACCATATATTTT
TRBV2	-	-	TRBJ1-1	CASSVVRGANTEAFF	TGTGCCAGCAGTGTAGTGCGGGGGGCAAACACTGAAGCTTTCTTT
TRBV7-9	TRBD1	-	TRBJ2-6	CASSEDRGTISGANVLTF	TGTGCCAGCAGCGAAGACAGGGGCACAATCTCTGGGGCCAACGTCCTGACTTTC
TRBV29-1	TRBD1	-	TRBJ2-5	CSVGGQGAQETQYF	TGCAGCGTTGGGGGACAGGGGGCCCAAGAGACCCAGTACTTC
TRBV2	TRBD1	-	TRBJ2-7	CASSDWTGVPYEQYF	TGTGCCAGCAGTGATTGGACAGGGGTCCCCTACGAGCAGTACTTC
TRBV9	TRBD2	-	TRBJ2-3	CASSTLAPSTDTQYF	TGTGCCAGCAGCACACTAGCGCCAAGCACAGATACGCAGTATTTT
TRBV5-1	-	-	TRBJ2-5	CASPGTPKETQYF	TGCGCCAGCCCCGGGACACCCAAAGAGACCCAGTACTTC
TRBV27	TRBD1	-	TRBJ1-2	CASRRQGTYGYTF	TGTGCCAGCCGTAGACAGGGAACCTATGGCTACACCTTC
TRBV4-1	TRBD2	-	TRBJ2-1	CASSQVGLAGGDSYNEQFF	TGCGCCAGCAGCCAAGTGGGACTAGCGGGGGGAGACTCCTACAATGAGCAGTTCTTC
TRBV7-2	-	-	TRBJ1-1	CASSLEDGAYNTEAFF	TGTGCCAGCAGCTTGGAGGATGGAGCTTACAACACTGAAGCTTTCTTT
TRBV2	TRBD1	-	TRBJ1-6	CASSDPGQHHF	TGTGCCAGCAGTGACCCGGGACAGCACCACTTT
TRBV27	-	-	TRBJ2-7	CASGQTYEQYF	TGTGCCAGTGGACAGACCTACGAGCAGTACTTC
TRBV7-9	-	-	TRBJ1-5	CASSLLNQPQHF	TGTGCCAGCAGCCTGTTGAATCAGCCCCAGCATTTT
TRBV18	TRBD1	-	TRBJ2-7	CASSSVQGAAGYYEQYF	TGTGCCAGCTCATCTGTCCAGGGGGCGGCTGGGTACTACGAGCAGTACTTC
TRBV7-2	TRBD2	-	TRBJ2-5	CASSSRLALVQETQYF	TGTGCCAGCAGCTCGAGACTAGCCCTAGTCCAAGAGACCCAGTACTTC
TRBV6-5	-	-	TRBJ2-7	CASSYSDNSYEQYF	TGTGCCAGCAGTTACTCCGACAACTCCTACGAGCAGTACTTC
TRBV18	TRBD1	-	TRBJ1-2	CASSPMEGADGYTF	TGTGCCAGCTCACCAATGGAGGGGGCGGATGGCTACACCTTC